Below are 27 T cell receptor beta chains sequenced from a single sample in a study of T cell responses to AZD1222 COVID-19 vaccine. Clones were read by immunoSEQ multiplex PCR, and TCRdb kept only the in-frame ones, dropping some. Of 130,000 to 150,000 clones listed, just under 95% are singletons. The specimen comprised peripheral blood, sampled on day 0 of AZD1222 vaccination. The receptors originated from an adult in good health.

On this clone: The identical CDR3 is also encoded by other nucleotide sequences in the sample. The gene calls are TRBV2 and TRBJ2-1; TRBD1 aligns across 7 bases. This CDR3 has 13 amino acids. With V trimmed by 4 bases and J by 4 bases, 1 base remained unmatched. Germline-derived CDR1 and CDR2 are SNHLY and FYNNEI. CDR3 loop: CASSGDSYNEQFF. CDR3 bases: TGTGCCAGCAGTGGGGACAGTTACAATGAGCAGTTCTTC.

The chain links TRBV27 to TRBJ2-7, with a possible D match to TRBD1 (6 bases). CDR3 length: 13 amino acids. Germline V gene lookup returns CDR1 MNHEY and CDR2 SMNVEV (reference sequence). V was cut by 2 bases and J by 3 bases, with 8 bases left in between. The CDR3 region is CASSLGTRYEQYF. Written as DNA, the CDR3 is TGTGCCAGCAGTTTAGGGACACGCTACGAGCAGTACTTC.

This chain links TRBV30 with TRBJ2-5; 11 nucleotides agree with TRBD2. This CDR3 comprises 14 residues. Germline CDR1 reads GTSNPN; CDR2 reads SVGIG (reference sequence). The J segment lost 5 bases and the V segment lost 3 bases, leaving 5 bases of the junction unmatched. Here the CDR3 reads CAWSLLAGAETQYF. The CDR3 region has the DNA TGTGCCTGGAGCCTACTAGCGGGAGCCGAGACCCAGTACTTC.

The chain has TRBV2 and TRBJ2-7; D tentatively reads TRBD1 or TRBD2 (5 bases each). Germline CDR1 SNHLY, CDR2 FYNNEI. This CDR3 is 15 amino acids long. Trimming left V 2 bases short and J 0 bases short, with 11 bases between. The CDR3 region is CASSESGRSSYEQYF. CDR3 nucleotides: TGTGCCAGCAGTGAATCAGGGAGAAGCTCCTACGAGCAGTACTTC.

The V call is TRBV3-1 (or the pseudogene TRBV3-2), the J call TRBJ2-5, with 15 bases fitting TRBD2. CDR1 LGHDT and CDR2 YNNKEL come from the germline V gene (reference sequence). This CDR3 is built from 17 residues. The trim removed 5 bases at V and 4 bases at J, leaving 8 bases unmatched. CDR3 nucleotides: TGTGCCAGCAGCGAGTCTATGGGACTAGCGGGGGGAGAGACCCAGTACTTC. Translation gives CASSESMGLAGGETQYF.

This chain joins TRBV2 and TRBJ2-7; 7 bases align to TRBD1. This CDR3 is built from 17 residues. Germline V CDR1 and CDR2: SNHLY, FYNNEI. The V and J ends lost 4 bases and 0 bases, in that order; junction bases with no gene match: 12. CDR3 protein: CASSGRTGGLSSYEQYF. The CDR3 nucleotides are TGTGCCAGCAGTGGGCGGACAGGAGGCCTTAGCTCCTACGAGCAGTACTTC.

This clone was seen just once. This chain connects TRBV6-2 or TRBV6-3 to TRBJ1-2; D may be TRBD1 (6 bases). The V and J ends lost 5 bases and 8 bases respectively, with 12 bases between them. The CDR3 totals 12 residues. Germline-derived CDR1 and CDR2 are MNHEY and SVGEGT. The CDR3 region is CASSAGGMGYTF. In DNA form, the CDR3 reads TGTGCCAGCAGTGCCGGGGGCATGGGCTACACCTTC.

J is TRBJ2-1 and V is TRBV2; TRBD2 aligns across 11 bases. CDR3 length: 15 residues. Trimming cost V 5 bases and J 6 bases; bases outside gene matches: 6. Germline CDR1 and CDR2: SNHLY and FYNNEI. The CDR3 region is CASSSGLAGPNEQFF. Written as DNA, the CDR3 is TGTGCCAGCAGTTCCGGACTAGCGGGCCCCAATGAGCAGTTCTTC.

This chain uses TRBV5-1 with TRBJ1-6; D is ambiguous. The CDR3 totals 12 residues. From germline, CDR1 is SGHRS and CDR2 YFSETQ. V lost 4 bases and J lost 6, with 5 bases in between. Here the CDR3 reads CASSAGNSPLHF. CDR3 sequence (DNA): TGCGCCAGCAGCGCGGGTAATTCACCCCTCCACTTT.

The CDR3 nucleotides are TGCGCCAGCAGCTCAGGGACAGACCGCAATCAGCCCCAGCATTTT. Its translation is CASSSGTDRNQPQHF. V and J are TRBV5-1 and TRBJ1-5; 7 bases align to TRBD1. The CDR3 is 15 residues long. The germline gives CDR1 SGHRS, CDR2 YFSETQ. The J segment lost 2 bases and the V segment lost 3 bases, leaving 5 bases of the junction unmatched.

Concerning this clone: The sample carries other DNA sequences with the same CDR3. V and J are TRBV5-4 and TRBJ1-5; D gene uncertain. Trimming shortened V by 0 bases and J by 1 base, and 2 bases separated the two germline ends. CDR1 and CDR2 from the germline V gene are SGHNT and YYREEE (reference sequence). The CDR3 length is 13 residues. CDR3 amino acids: CASSLGSNQPQHF. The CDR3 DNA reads TGTGCCAGCAGCTTGGGCAGCAATCAGCCCCAGCATTTT.

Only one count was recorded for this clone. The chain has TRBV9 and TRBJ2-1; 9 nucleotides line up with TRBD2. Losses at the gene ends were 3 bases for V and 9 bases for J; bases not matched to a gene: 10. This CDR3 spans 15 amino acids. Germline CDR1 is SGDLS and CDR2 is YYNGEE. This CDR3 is CASSAGGLATFEQFF. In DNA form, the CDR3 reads TGTGCCAGCAGCGCCGGGGGACTAGCTACGTTTGAGCAGTTCTTC.

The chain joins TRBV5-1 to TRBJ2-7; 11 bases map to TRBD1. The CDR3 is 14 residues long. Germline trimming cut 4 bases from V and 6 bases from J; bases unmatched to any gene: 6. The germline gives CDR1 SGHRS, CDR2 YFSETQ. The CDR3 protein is CASSPPGQGVEQYF. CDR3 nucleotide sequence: TGCGCCAGCAGCCCTCCGGGACAGGGGGTCGAGCAGTACTTC.

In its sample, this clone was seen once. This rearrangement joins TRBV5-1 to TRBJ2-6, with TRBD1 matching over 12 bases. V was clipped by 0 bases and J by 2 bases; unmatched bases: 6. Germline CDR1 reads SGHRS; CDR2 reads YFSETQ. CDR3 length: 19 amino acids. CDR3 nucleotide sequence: TGCGCCAGCAGCTTGGCCTGGGGGACAGGGGGCGCTGGGGCCAACGTCCTGACTTTC. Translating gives CASSLAWGTGGAGANVLTF.

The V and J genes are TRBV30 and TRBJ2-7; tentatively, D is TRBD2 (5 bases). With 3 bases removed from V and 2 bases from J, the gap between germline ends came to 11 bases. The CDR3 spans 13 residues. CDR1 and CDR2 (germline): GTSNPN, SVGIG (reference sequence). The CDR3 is CAWRGGYTYEQYF. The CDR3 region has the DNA TGTGCCTGGAGGGGCGGGTACACCTACGAGCAGTACTTC.

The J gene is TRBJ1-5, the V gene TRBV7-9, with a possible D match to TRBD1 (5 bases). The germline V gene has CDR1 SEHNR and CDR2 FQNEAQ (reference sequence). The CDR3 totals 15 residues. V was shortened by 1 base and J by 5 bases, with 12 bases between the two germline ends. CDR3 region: CASSLGRGDDQPQHF. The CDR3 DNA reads TGTGCCAGCAGCTTAGGGCGGGGCGACGATCAGCCCCAGCATTTT. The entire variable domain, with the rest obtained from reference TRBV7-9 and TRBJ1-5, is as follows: DTGVSQNPRHKITKRGQNVTFRCDPISEHNRLYWYRQTLGQGPEFLTYFQNEAQLEKSRLLSDRFSAERPKGSFSTLEIQRTEQGDSAMYLCASSLGRGDDQPQHFGDGTRLSIL.

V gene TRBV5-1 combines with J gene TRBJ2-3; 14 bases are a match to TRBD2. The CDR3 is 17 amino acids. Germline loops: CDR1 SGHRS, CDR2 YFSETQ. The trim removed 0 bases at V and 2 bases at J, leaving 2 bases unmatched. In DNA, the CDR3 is TGCGCCAGCAGCTTGGGACTAGCGGGAGGGCACACAGATACGCAGTATTTT. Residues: CASSLGLAGGHTDTQYF.

CDR3 in amino acids: CASSFPREGEETQYF. The CDR3, as DNA: TGTGCCAGCAGCTTTCCTCGGGAGGGGGAGGAGACCCAGTACTTC. The gene calls are TRBV5-4 and TRBJ2-5; 8 nucleotides align to TRBD2. After removal of 2 bases from V and 5 bases from J, the junction contained 8 bases not matched to a gene. The CDR3 runs 15 residues. Germline V CDR1 and CDR2: SGHNT, YYREEE (reference sequence).

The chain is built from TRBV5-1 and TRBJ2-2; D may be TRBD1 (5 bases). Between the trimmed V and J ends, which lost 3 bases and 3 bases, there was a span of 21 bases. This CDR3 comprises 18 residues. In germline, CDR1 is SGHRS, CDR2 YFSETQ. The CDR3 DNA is TGCGCCAGCAGCTCCTCGACCCAGGCAGGGTGGGACACCGGGGAGCTGTTTTTT. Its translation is CASSSSTQAGWDTGELFF.

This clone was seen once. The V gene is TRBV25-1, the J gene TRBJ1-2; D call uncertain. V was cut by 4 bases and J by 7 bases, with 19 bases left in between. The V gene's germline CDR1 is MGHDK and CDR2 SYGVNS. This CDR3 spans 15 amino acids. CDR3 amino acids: CASSVSGPRRGGYTF. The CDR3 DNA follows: TGTGCCAGCAGTGTGTCCGGACCGCGGCGGGGTGGCTACACCTTC.

CDR3 residues: CASSRGSSGAYEQYF. DNA of the CDR3: TGTGCCAGCAGCCGCGGGAGTTCCGGCGCCTACGAGCAGTACTTC. This chain links TRBV7-3 with TRBJ2-7; 7 nucleotides agree with TRBD2. This CDR3 is 15 amino acids long. Germline CDR1 SGHTA, CDR2 FQGTGA. Trimming at V came to 5 bases and at J to 2 bases, leaving 9 bases not matched to a gene.

CDR3 amino acids: CASSSDLIAVNEQYF. The CDR3 region has the DNA TGTGCCAGCAGCTCAGACCTTATAGCAGTAAACGAGCAGTACTTC. The chain joins TRBV7-9 to TRBJ2-7, with D uncertain. Germline V gives CDR1 SEHNR, CDR2 FQNEAQ (reference sequence). Trimming cost V 4 bases and J 5 bases, with 18 bases left between them. The CDR3 length is 15 residues.

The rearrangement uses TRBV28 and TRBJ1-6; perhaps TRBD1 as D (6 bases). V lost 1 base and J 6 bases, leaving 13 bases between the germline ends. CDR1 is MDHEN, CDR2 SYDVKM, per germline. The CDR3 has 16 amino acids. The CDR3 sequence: CASSLYWGRGNSPLHF. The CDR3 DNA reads TGTGCCAGCAGTTTATATTGGGGGCGGGGTAATTCACCCCTCCACTTT.

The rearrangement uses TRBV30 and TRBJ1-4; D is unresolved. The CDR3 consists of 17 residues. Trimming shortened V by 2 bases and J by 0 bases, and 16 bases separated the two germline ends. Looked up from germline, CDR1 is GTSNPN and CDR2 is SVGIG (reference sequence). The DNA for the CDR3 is TGTGCCTGGAGTCCCGGTAGCGGGTATGCAACTAATGAAAAACTGTTTTTT. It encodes CAWSPGSGYATNEKLFF.

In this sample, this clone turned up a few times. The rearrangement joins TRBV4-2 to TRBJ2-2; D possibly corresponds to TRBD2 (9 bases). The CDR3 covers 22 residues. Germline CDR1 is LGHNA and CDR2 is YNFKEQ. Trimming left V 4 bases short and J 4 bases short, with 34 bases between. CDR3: CASSLKRGRTGFLAGSTGELFF. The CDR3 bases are TGTGCCAGCAGCCTCAAGCGAGGTCGGACAGGGTTCCTAGCGGGGAGCACCGGGGAGCTGTTTTTT.

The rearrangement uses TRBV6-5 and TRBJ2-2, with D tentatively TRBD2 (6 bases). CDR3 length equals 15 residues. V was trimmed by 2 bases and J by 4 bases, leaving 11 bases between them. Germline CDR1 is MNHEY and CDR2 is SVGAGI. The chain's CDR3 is CASSYVEGGTGELFF. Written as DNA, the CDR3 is TGTGCCAGCAGTTACGTGGAGGGTGGCACCGGGGAGCTGTTTTTT.

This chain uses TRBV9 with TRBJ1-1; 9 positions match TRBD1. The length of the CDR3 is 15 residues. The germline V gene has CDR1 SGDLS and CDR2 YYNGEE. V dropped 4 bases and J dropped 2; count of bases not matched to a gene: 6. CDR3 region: CASSPRTGANTEAFF. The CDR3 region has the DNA TGTGCCAGCAGCCCTAGGACAGGGGCTAACACTGAAGCTTTCTTT.